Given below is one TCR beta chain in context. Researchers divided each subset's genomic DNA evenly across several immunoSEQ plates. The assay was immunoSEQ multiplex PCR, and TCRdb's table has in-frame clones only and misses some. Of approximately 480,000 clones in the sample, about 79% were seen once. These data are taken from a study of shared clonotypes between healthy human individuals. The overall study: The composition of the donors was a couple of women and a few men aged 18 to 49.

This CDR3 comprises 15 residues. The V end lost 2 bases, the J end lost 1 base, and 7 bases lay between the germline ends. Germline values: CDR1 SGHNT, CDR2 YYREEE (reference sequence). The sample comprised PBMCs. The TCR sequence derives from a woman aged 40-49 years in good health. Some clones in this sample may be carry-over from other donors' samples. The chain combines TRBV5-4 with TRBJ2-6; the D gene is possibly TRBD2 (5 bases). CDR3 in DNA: TGTGCCAGCAGCTTAGACTATTCTGGGGCCAACGTCCTGACTTTC. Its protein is CASSLDYSGANVLTF.